Listed here is a single TCR beta chain. Its antigen is unknown. For the second PCR, which ran for roughly 7 to 11 cycles, a sample-barcoded 5' primer and a J-beta primer mix were used. A single record per CDR3 protein comes from TCRdb applying MiXCR to the 5' RACE reads. The sample shows 650,000 to 900,000 distinct CDR3 sequences, 55% to 65% of them seen only once. Germline CDR1 and CDR2: MNHEY and SVGEGT. V was trimmed by 6 bases and J by 2 bases, leaving 17 bases between them. The CDR3 runs 15 residues. This sample was taken from a study of blood T cells in healthy people across ages. Whole-study results and caveats: TCR beta diversity was tightly associated with the proportion of naive T cells. Age brought a roughly linear fall in TCR beta diversity measured per million T cells.

The sequence derives from a man aged 25-45 years in good health. Sequenced: blood. The rearrangement links TRBV6-2 or TRBV6-3 to TRBJ2-7; no definite D call. CDR3 sequence reads: CASRYRAFLPYEQYF. The CDR3 coding sequence is TGTGCCAGCAGGTATCGAGCCTTTTTACCCTACGAGCAGTACTTC.